A selection of T cell receptor beta chains follows, all from one sample in a study of cytomegalovirus exposure and HLA in healthy donors. The table came from immunoSEQ multiplex PCR; TCRdb's copy has only in-frame clones and leaves some out. The sample shows roughly 62,000 clones, under 80% of them seen only once. What was sequenced was PBMCs. The receptors derive from a woman in her twenties or thirties in good health and CMV-seronegative. Both conserved end residues are part of each CDR3.

j_call,v_call,cdr3_aa
TRBJ2-1,TRBV11-2,CASSLRPGGTHNEQFF
TRBJ2-7,TRBV5-1,CASSRLGTNEQYF
TRBJ2-3,TRBV4-3,CASSLIRTDLALKYF
TRBJ2-1,TRBV6-5,CASRTRQGNNEQFF
TRBJ2-3,TRBV9,CASSAGVAGGEDTQYF
TRBJ2-7,TRBV5-6,CASSALTGSRSYEQYF
TRBJ1-6,TRBV30,CAWSVGTGNSPLHF
TRBJ2-6,TRBV19,CASSIGGWPGANVLTF
TRBJ2-1,TRBV2,CASSDWREYNEQFF
TRBJ2-3,TRBV19,CASSTDRASTDTQYF
TRBJ1-1,TRBV29-1,CSVELRRQGMNTEAFF
TRBJ2-3,TRBV6-6,CASTEGGGRLDTQYF
TRBJ1-1,TRBV19,CASPVPEAFF
TRBJ1-5,TRBV19,CATRDRGLYSNQPQHF
TRBJ2-3,TRBV7-3,CASSLTSGGGADTQYF
TRBJ2-7,TRBV9,CASSVGGSSGGEQYF
TRBJ1-1,TRBV9,CASSRGKYVTEAFF
TRBJ1-5,TRBV5-4,CASSLSGTGSTQPQHF
TRBJ2-3,TRBV5-8,CASSLQGEATDTQYF
TRBJ2-1,TRBV14,CASSLGLAGSYNEQFF
TRBJ1-5,TRBV9,CASSVDGRQPQHF
TRBJ2-1,TRBV7-9,CASSPRLGGSSYNEQFF
TRBJ2-2,TRBV9,CASSGDIREANTGELFF
TRBJ2-5,TRBV20-1,CSAEVEETQYF
TRBJ2-3,TRBV28,CASSLPGYTDTQYF
TRBJ2-2,TRBV27,CASSLSSSGIGSAGELFF
TRBJ1-1,TRBV30,CAWSARTGNTEAFF
TRBJ1-5,TRBV28,CASRGGNQPQHF
TRBJ1-3,TRBV5-4,CASSSEGSGNTIYF
TRBJ2-1,TRBV19,CASSILAEYNEQFF
TRBJ1-1,TRBV28,CASSSRGGSGTEAFF
TRBJ1-1,TRBV27,CASSEGEEAFF
TRBJ1-1,TRBV6-6,CASSSLTGVMNTEAFF
TRBJ2-2,TRBV19,CASSRTGGTGELFF
TRBJ2-1,TRBV19,CASSILPLAGEQFF
TRBJ1-5,TRBV7-9,CASSPTGQYQPQHF
TRBJ1-1,TRBV4-1,CASRGWSGENTEAFF
TRBJ2-1,TRBV9,CASSTQGPSVNEQFF
TRBJ2-5,TRBV9,CASSVGLAGVSETQYF
TRBJ2-1,TRBV29-1,CSVAGTSGREQFF
TRBJ2-1,TRBV7-9,CLAGPSYNEQFF
TRBJ2-3,TRBV25-1,CASSEGQGASTDTQYF
TRBJ2-7,TRBV7-9,CASSLRGAGGGDYEQYF
TRBJ2-3,TRBV12-5,CASGLDELAGSQYF
TRBJ2-1,TRBV7-3,CASSLQPGQALEQFF
TRBJ2-4,TRBV10-1,CASRGRSIQYF
TRBJ2-2,TRBV6-5,CASSPRTGATGELFF
TRBJ2-3,TRBV14,CASSQEMGLVPTDTQYF
TRBJ2-2,TRBV13,CASSSRGTGELFF
TRBJ2-3,TRBV7-9,CASSFGLAGGPTDTQYF
TRBJ2-2,TRBV19,CASSTGTSGSFTGELFF
TRBJ2-1,TRBV25-1,CASSERVAGGPGFF